This T cell receptor (beta chain) was captured in a study of CD8+ T cells in alopecia areata. Study summary: Treated patients were given 5 to 10 mg oral tofacitinib twice daily.

V was shortened by 0 bases and J by 2 bases, with 7 bases between the two germline ends. The germline CDR1 and CDR2 sequences are LNHNV and YYDKDF (reference sequence). The length of the CDR3 is 15 residues. This clone has a count of ten or more. Its antigen is not known. The sample has other DNA sequences that encode this CDR3 too. Sampling of alopecia areata patients yielded lesional scalp punch biopsies as well as peripheral blood. PBMC-derived CD4+ and CD8+ T cells were sorted. Study results and limitations: Relative to normal scalp, lesional scalp, especially alopecia totalis/universalis, showed higher clonality.

Isolated RNA was reverse transcribed into cDNA used as the sequencing template. Assay used: immunoSEQ multiplex PCR; TCRdb lists only in-frame clones, some missing. The sample has 170,000 or so clones; around 50% are singletons. The starting material was CD4+ T cells sorted from blood, obtained at week 0. The TCR originated in a human donor with alopecia areata. The chain uses TRBV15 and TRBJ1-4; a possible D gene is TRBD1 (5 bases). CDR3 sequence reads: CATSRDKGTNEKLFF. The CDR3 DNA reads as TGTGCCACCAGCAGAGACAAGGGGACTAATGAAAAACTGTTTTTT.